Listed here are 26 T cell receptor beta chains from one sample, sequenced in a study of blood T cell repertoires in COVID-19. The repertoire was sequenced with immunoSEQ multiplex PCR; TCRdb's copy has only in-frame clones and lacks some. Of fewer than 500,000 clones detected, 75% to 90% appear once; the ten largest clones hold 4.3%. Material for sequencing was peripheral blood. These receptors were taken from a woman in her twenties or thirties with acute or convalescent COVID-19.

This clone was seen once. CDR3 loop: CASSRGHSYEQYF. The CDR3 coding sequence is TGTGCCAGCAGCCGGGGACACTCCTACGAGCAGTACTTC. The chain carries TRBV28 and TRBJ2-7; TRBD1 is a possible D gene (6 bases). The CDR3 length is 13 residues. The germline V gene has CDR1 MDHEN and CDR2 SYDVKM. V lost 6 bases and J 0 bases, leaving 9 bases between the germline ends.

The chain employs TRBV7-9 and TRBJ2-1; 7 bases are a match to TRBD1. The CDR3 runs to 16 residues. Germline V gene sequence: CDR1 SEHNR, CDR2 FQNEAQ (reference sequence). The V gene end was trimmed by 6 bases and the J gene end by 8 bases; junction bases not matched to a gene: 16. CDR3 in amino acids: CASRGRQGANGDEQFF. The CDR3, as DNA: TGTGCCAGCAGAGGACGACAGGGCGCGAATGGGGATGAGCAGTTCTTC.

The chain joins TRBV10-3 to TRBJ2-2, with D maybe TRBD1 (6 bases). The CDR3 totals 14 residues. Germline V gene data show CDR1 as ENHRY and CDR2 as SYGVKD. V lost 8 bases, J lost 4 bases, and 14 bases lay in between. CDR3 in amino acids: CAIPKQGITGELFF. The CDR3 region has the DNA TGTGCCATCCCTAAACAGGGTATCACCGGGGAGCTGTTTTTT.

The chain links TRBV21-1 to TRBJ2-7; the table calls TRBD1, which could not be checked here. TRBV21-1 counts as a pseudogene. The CDR3 covers 17 residues. Written as DNA, the CDR3 is TGTGCCAGCAGCAAAATCGAGGGGACACTAAGCTTCTACGAGCAGTACTTC. It is translated as CASSKIEGTLSFYEQYF.

With respect to this clone: The sample has other DNA sequences that encode this CDR3 too. V usage is TRBV10-2 and J usage is TRBJ1-1; D ambiguous. V was shortened by 0 bases and J by 4 bases, with 6 bases between the two germline ends. The germline V gene encodes CDR1 WSHSY and CDR2 SAAADI. The CDR3 consists of 13 residues. CDR3 bases: TGCGCCAGCAGTGAGTCCCGGGGCACTGAAGCTTTCTTT. Translation gives CASSESRGTEAFF.

The chain uses TRBV5-1 and TRBJ2-1; TRBD2 matches at 7 bases. There are 15 residues in the CDR3. Germline trimming cut 1 base from V and 6 bases from J; bases unmatched to any gene: 7. Germline CDR1 reads SGHRS; CDR2 reads YFSETQ. DNA for the CDR3: TGCGCCAGCAGCTTGTGGGGGGGAGAAGGCAATGAGCAGTTCTTC. Translation: CASSLWGGEGNEQFF.

The rearrangement uses TRBV5-1 and TRBJ2-1, with a possible D match to TRBD2 (6 bases). Trimming shortened V by 6 bases and J by 0 bases, and 13 bases separated the two germline ends. Per germline, CDR1 SGHRS and CDR2 YFSETQ. The CDR3 spans 15 residues. CDR3 in amino acids: CASTNAGSSYNEQFF. CDR3 nucleotides: TGCGCCAGCACCAACGCGGGGTCCTCCTACAATGAGCAGTTCTTC.

This clone was picked up one time. This chain links TRBV19 with TRBJ2-3; a weak D match, TRBD2 (5 bases). This CDR3 has 15 amino acids. Germline V gene lookup returns CDR1 LNHDA and CDR2 SQIVND (reference sequence). V lost 1 base and J 0 bases, leaving 8 bases between the germline ends. In DNA form, the CDR3 reads TGTGCCAGTAGTATAGCCGGGATCAGCACAGATACGCAGTATTTT. Translated, it gives CASSIAGISTDTQYF.

V gene TRBV24-1 combines with J gene TRBJ2-1; TRBD2 aligns across 11 bases. Germline V lookup: CDR1 KGHDR, CDR2 SFDVKD. Germline trimming cut 0 bases from V and 6 bases from J; bases unmatched to any gene: 6. This CDR3 has 17 residues. The CDR3 loop reads CATSDLLAGGGLNEQFF. In DNA, the CDR3 is TGTGCCACCAGTGATTTGCTAGCGGGGGGAGGACTCAATGAGCAGTTCTTC.

The rearrangement uses TRBV30 and TRBJ2-5; 11 bases map to TRBD2. CDR1 is GTSNPN and CDR2 is SVGIG in the germline V gene (reference sequence). This CDR3 has 16 amino acids. The V segment lost 1 base and the J segment 1 base; nucleotides outside the gene matches: 5. The CDR3 reads CAWSGSLAGGQETQYF. The CDR3 DNA sequence: TGTGCCTGGAGTGGTTCCCTAGCGGGGGGCCAAGAGACCCAGTACTTC.

This clone was counted a single time. For the CDR3, the DNA is TGTGCCAGTAGTATTGGGGACAGCGAGCAGTACTTC. It is translated as CASSIGDSEQYF. This chain links TRBV19 with TRBJ2-7; 7 positions agree with TRBD1. The CDR3 totals 12 residues. Trimming took 3 bases from V and 6 from J; bases not matched to a gene: 2. Germline CDR1 is LNHDA and CDR2 is SQIVND (reference sequence).

The chain is built from TRBV4-1 and TRBJ2-2; TRBD2 agrees at 9 bases. The CDR3 spans 17 residues. The ends lost 1 base at V and 3 bases at J; junction bases unmatched: 6. The germline CDR1 and CDR2 sequences are MGHRA and YSYEKL. The CDR3 protein is CASSQGLAGVHTGELFF. DNA for the CDR3: TGCGCCAGCAGCCAAGGGTTAGCGGGGGTCCACACCGGGGAGCTGTTTTTT.

The CDR3 bases are TGTGCCAGCAGCCCCCGTACTGAGAGGGAAGCTTTCTTT. Translating gives CASSPRTEREAFF. V and J are TRBV12-3 or TRBV12-4 and TRBJ1-1, with D hard to call. The V gene lost 6 bases and the J gene lost 8 bases, with 16 bases spanning the gap. This CDR3 is 13 amino acids long.

The J gene is TRBJ2-2, the V gene TRBV2, with 10 bases matching TRBD2. V shed 6 bases, J shed 3 bases, and the junction held 7 bases outside the gene matches. The CDR3 is 16 amino acids. From germline, CDR1 is SNHLY and CDR2 FYNNEI. The CDR3 nucleotides are TGTGCCAGCAGACTTCTAGCGGGGGTTCACACCGGGGAGCTGTTTTTT. This sequence encodes CASRLLAGVHTGELFF.

CDR3 in amino acids: CASSQTGRLLNTEAFF. Here the CDR3 DNA reads TGCGCCAGCAGTCAAACCGGGAGACTACTTAACACTGAAGCTTTCTTT. The chain links TRBV23-1 to TRBJ1-1, with D unclear. TRBV23-1 belongs to the ORF category, with a function that is uncertain. The CDR3 is 16 amino acids. V was shortened by 2 bases and J by 2 bases, with 15 bases between the two germline ends.

This chain links TRBV5-5 with TRBJ1-2; 11 bases are a match to TRBD1. Looked up from germline, CDR1 is SGHKS and CDR2 is YYEKEE (reference sequence). The CDR3 sequence is 17 residues long. Trimming cost V 4 bases and J 4 bases; bases outside gene matches: 12. The CDR3 DNA sequence: TGTGCCAGCAGCGGAAGCGATGGACAGGGGGCGAGCTATGGCTACACCTTC. As protein: CASSGSDGQGASYGYTF.

The chain uses TRBV12-5 and TRBJ2-3, with D hard to call. CDR1 LGHNT and CDR2 FRNRAP come from the germline V gene. V was pared by 5 bases and J by 6 bases, with 12 bases between. The CDR3 is 13 amino acids. CDR3 region: CASGRQSGDTQYF. CDR3 in DNA: TGTGCTAGTGGTCGACAATCCGGTGATACGCAGTATTTT.

V is TRBV13 and J is TRBJ2-3, with TRBD2 matching over 12 bases. The CDR3 loop spans 17 amino acids. Germline CDR1 reads PRHDT; CDR2 reads FYEKMQ (reference sequence). Trimming at V came to 5 bases and at J to 6 bases, leaving 12 bases not matched to a gene. The CDR3 is CASSSRTSGATLDTQYF. The CDR3 DNA reads as TGTGCCAGCAGCAGTCGGACTAGCGGGGCGACGCTTGATACGCAGTATTTT.

The CDR3 nucleotides read TGTGCCAGCAGTGTTATGTCCGAGCAGTACTTC. Translated, it gives CASSVMSEQYF. The chain is built from TRBV2 and TRBJ2-7; D uncertain. The CDR3 contains 11 residues. V shed 4 bases and J shed 6 bases, with 7 bases lying between them. The germline V gene has CDR1 SNHLY and CDR2 FYNNEI.

J is TRBJ2-7 and V is TRBV5-6; tentative D call: TRBD2 (5 bases). V shed 4 bases and J shed 1 base, with 12 bases lying between them. This CDR3 comprises 14 residues. CDR1 and CDR2 (germline): SGHDT, YYEEEE. The CDR3 DNA sequence: TGTGCCAGCAGCCCCCGCTGGGAGTCCTACGAGCAGTACTTC. Translated: CASSPRWESYEQYF. The full variable domain, its missing parts supplied by reference TRBV5-6 and TRBJ2-7, is DAGVTQSPTHLIKTRGQQVTLRCSPKSGHDTVSWYQQALGQGPQFIFQYYEEEERQRGNFPDRFSGHQFPNYSSELNVNALLLGDSALYLCASSPRWESYEQYFGPGTRLTVT.

The chain joins TRBV5-1 to TRBJ2-7, with D possibly being TRBD1 (6 bases). Deletions cut 3 bases from V and 0 bases from J, with 10 bases between. CDR3 length equals 14 residues. The V gene's germline CDR1 is SGHRS and CDR2 YFSETQ. The DNA for the CDR3 is TGCGCCAGCAGCTCCAGGGGTAGCTCCTACGAGCAGTACTTC. It translates to CASSSRGSSYEQYF. Using reference TRBV5-1 and TRBJ2-7 for the parts outside the CDR3, the full variable domain is KAGVTQTPRYLIKTRGQQVTLSCSPISGHRSVSWYQQTPGQGLQFLFEYFSETQRNKGNFPGRFSGRQFSNSRSEMNVSTLELGDSALYLCASSSRGSSYEQYFGPGTRLTVT.

In this sample, this clone turned up a few times. The chain uses TRBV6-4 and TRBJ2-3; 8 nucleotides line up with TRBD2. The CDR3 extends over 14 amino acids. V gave up 6 bases and J gave up 4 bases; unmatched junction bases: 6. Germline CDR1 reads MRHNA; CDR2 reads SNTAGT. Written as DNA, the CDR3 is TGTGCCAGCAGCCCCTCAGCGGGGGCAGATACGCAGTATTTT. Protein product: CASSPSAGADTQYF.

This chain joins TRBV7-8 and TRBJ2-2; TRBD2 might be the D (5 bases). The CDR3 runs 15 residues. V dropped 5 bases and J dropped 3 bases, with 13 bases sitting between them. CDR1 is SGHVS and CDR2 is FQNEAQ in the germline V gene. Here the CDR3 DNA reads TGTGCCAGCAGCCTAAAGTTGGAGGACACCGGGGAGCTGTTTTTT. It codes for CASSLKLEDTGELFF. Supplemented by reference TRBV7-8 and TRBJ2-2, the full variable domain reads GAGVSQSPRYKVAKRGQDVALRCDPISGHVSLFWYQQALGQGPEFLTYFQNEAQLDKSGLPSDRFFAERPEGSVSTLKIQRTQQEDSAVYLCASSLKLEDTGELFFGEGSRLTVL.

This chain links TRBV19 with TRBJ2-2, with D possibly being TRBD1 (5 bases). This CDR3 spans 15 amino acids. Germline lookup yields CDR1 LNHDA and CDR2 SQIVND (reference sequence). V was pared by 9 bases and J by 6 bases, with 20 bases between. CDR3 region: CASTGIHSIPGELFF. DNA of the CDR3: TGTGCCAGCACAGGTATACATTCGATCCCCGGGGAGCTGTTTTTT. Full variable domain (remainder filled in from reference TRBV19 and TRBJ2-2): DGGITQSPKYLFRKEGQNVTLSCEQNLNHDAMYWYRQDPGQGLRLIYYSQIVNDFQKGDIAEGYSVSREKKESFPLTVTSAQKNPTAFYLCASTGIHSIPGELFFGEGSRLTVL.

The rearrangement joins TRBV13 to TRBJ2-7; D may be TRBD1 (5 bases). Germline CDR1 is PRHDT and CDR2 is FYEKMQ (reference sequence). This CDR3 is built from 14 residues. V lost 2 bases and J 4 bases, leaving 12 bases between the germline ends. In DNA form, the CDR3 reads TGTGCCAGCAGCTTATCTGGCAGGGTATACGAGCAGTACTTC. The encoded protein is CASSLSGRVYEQYF.

The genes are TRBV4-2 and TRBJ2-3; 8 bases are shared with TRBD2. CDR3 size: 16 residues. The germline CDR1 and CDR2 sequences are LGHNA and YNFKEQ. V was clipped by 2 bases and J by 0 bases; unmatched bases: 4. The CDR3 region is CASSQSAGGSTDTQYF. In DNA form, the CDR3 reads TGTGCCAGCAGCCAATCTGCGGGGGGTAGCACAGATACGCAGTATTTT.